A selection of T cell receptor beta chains follows, all from one sample in a study of identical twins. MiXCR, run by TCRdb on the 5' RACE reads, gives a single entry per CDR3 protein. The table shows 250,000 or so distinct CDR3 sequences, with about 13% occurring only once. The sample was also linked to a second study, of yellow fever vaccine responses in identical twins.

The sequenced sample consisted of memory (CD45RO+) T cells sorted from blood. Every receptor here comes from a woman between 18 and 29 years old in good health. The CDR3 runs from the conserved cysteine through the conserved F or W. D genes are given only for firm matches. Expanded clones get a size class; other rows say once, few or many, or leave the size out.

J gene: TRBJ2-7
clone size: many
V gene: TRBV4-1
D gene: -
CDR3 DNA: TGTGCCAGCAGCCAAATAGGGGGGTACGAGCAGTACTTC
CDR3 protein: CASSQIGGYEQYF

J gene: TRBJ2-5
clone size: -
V gene: TRBV11-2
D gene: TRBD2
CDR3 DNA: TGTGCCAGCAGCTTGATTAGCGGGAGTGGAGAGACCCAGTACTTC
CDR3 protein: CASSLISGSGETQYF

J gene: TRBJ2-7
clone size: few
V gene: TRBV11-2
D gene: TRBD2
CDR3 DNA: TGTGCCAGCAGCCTGCGTCTAGCGGACTCCTACGAGCAGTACTTC
CDR3 protein: CASSLRLADSYEQYF

J gene: TRBJ2-3
clone size: many
V gene: TRBV29-1
D gene: TRBD2
CDR3 DNA: TGCAGCGTCCACAGCAGTAGACTAGCGGCTAGCACAGATACGCAGTATTTT
CDR3 protein: CSVHSSRLAASTDTQYF

J gene: TRBJ1-4
clone size: many
V gene: TRBV20-1
D gene: -
CDR3 DNA: TGCAGTGCTCCCACTGACGGAAATAATGAAAAACTGTTTTTT
CDR3 protein: CSAPTDGNNEKLFF

J gene: TRBJ2-3
clone size: -
V gene: TRBV30
D gene: -
CDR3 DNA: TGTGCCACCGACCGGGACGGAGGCACAGATACGCAGTATTTT
CDR3 protein: CATDRDGGTDTQYF

J gene: TRBJ2-1
clone size: -
V gene: TRBV24-1
D gene: -
CDR3 DNA: TGTGCCACCAGTGATCCGTCCTACAATGAGCAGTTCTTC
CDR3 protein: CATSDPSYNEQFF

J gene: TRBJ2-1
clone size: -
V gene: TRBV7-3
D gene: TRBD2
CDR3 DNA: TGTGCCAGCAGCTCCCCGGCCGGGACTAGCCGCAATGAGCAGTTCTTC
CDR3 protein: CASSSPAGTSRNEQFF

J gene: TRBJ2-1
clone size: -
V gene: TRBV20-1
D gene: TRBD1
CDR3 DNA: TGCAGTGCTAGAGAAGGGGGCGCACACAATGAGCAGTTCTTC
CDR3 protein: CSAREGGAHNEQFF

J gene: TRBJ2-7
clone size: few
V gene: TRBV6-1
D gene: TRBD1
CDR3 DNA: TGTGCCAGCAACCTCTTTCCCAGGGGGCATTACGAGCAGTACTTC
CDR3 protein: CASNLFPRGHYEQYF

J gene: TRBJ2-1
clone size: few
V gene: TRBV4-3
D gene: -
CDR3 DNA: TGCGCCAGCAGCCGACTAGGGGGGGGGACCAATGAGCAGTTCTTC
CDR3 protein: CASSRLGGGTNEQFF

J gene: TRBJ1-1
clone size: many
V gene: TRBV25-1
D gene: -
CDR3 DNA: TGTGCCAGCAGTTTTGATAACAGCCGTGAAGCTTTCTTT
CDR3 protein: CASSFDNSREAFF

J gene: TRBJ2-5
clone size: few
V gene: TRBV14
D gene: -
CDR3 DNA: TGTGCCAGCAGCCATCAATCTCTAGGGGAGACCCAGTACTTC
CDR3 protein: CASSHQSLGETQYF

J gene: TRBJ1-2
clone size: few
V gene: TRBV5-1
D gene: TRBD1
CDR3 DNA: TGCGCCAGCAGCTTGTCCGAGGGACAGAACTATGGCTACACCTTC
CDR3 protein: CASSLSEGQNYGYTF

J gene: TRBJ2-6
clone size: many
V gene: TRBV4-3
D gene: TRBD1
CDR3 DNA: TGCGCCAGCAGCCACCTGACAGGGGGAATCTCTGGGGCCAACGTCCTGACTTTC
CDR3 protein: CASSHLTGGISGANVLTF

J gene: TRBJ2-2
clone size: many
V gene: TRBV7-9
D gene: TRBD1
CDR3 DNA: TGTGCCAGCAGCTCGCAAACAGGGGGCCGGGACGGGGAGCTGTTTTTT
CDR3 protein: CASSSQTGGRDGELFF

J gene: TRBJ2-2
clone size: -
V gene: TRBV2
D gene: TRBD2
CDR3 DNA: TGTGCCAGCAGCCGCCTAGCGGGGCGTAACACCGGGGAGCTGTTTTTT
CDR3 protein: CASSRLAGRNTGELFF

J gene: TRBJ2-3
clone size: -
V gene: TRBV7-2
D gene: TRBD2
CDR3 DNA: TGTGCCAGCAGCGTTACTAGCGGGAGCGTAGATACGCAGTATTTT
CDR3 protein: CASSVTSGSVDTQYF

J gene: TRBJ2-3
clone size: -
V gene: TRBV20-1
D gene: -
CDR3 DNA: TGCAGTGCTAGCGGGGGGCAAGGCACAGATACGCAGTATTTT
CDR3 protein: CSASGGQGTDTQYF

J gene: TRBJ2-7
clone size: many
V gene: TRBV28
D gene: -
CDR3 DNA: TGTGCCAGCAGTTTTCATCCAGGGTCGGTCGAGCAGTACTTC
CDR3 protein: CASSFHPGSVEQYF

J gene: TRBJ2-1
clone size: few
V gene: TRBV2
D gene: -
CDR3 DNA: TGTGCCAGCAGTGAATCTAGCCTTAGTTACAATGAGCAGTTCTTC
CDR3 protein: CASSESSLSYNEQFF

J gene: TRBJ2-1
clone size: -
V gene: TRBV11-2
D gene: TRBD2
CDR3 DNA: TGTGCCAGCAGCTCCCGGACTAGGTCCTCGCATGAGCAGTTCTTC
CDR3 protein: CASSSRTRSSHEQFF

J gene: TRBJ2-5
clone size: few
V gene: TRBV20-1
D gene: -
CDR3 DNA: TGCAGTGCTAGGGGGGTAGGAGAGACCCAGTACTTC
CDR3 protein: CSARGVGETQYF

J gene: TRBJ2-1
clone size: many
V gene: TRBV6-1
D gene: -
CDR3 DNA: TGTGCCAGCAGCCGGACTATCTACAATGAGCAGTTCTTC
CDR3 protein: CASSRTIYNEQFF

J gene: TRBJ2-1
clone size: many
V gene: TRBV6-4
D gene: -
CDR3 DNA: TGTGCCAGCAGTGACTCAGCGGGCTCCTACAATGAGCAGTTCTTC
CDR3 protein: CASSDSAGSYNEQFF

J gene: TRBJ2-1
clone size: many
V gene: TRBV5-1
D gene: TRBD1
CDR3 DNA: TGCGCCAGCAGCCGGGACAGGGGTGGCAATGAGCAGTTCTTC
CDR3 protein: CASSRDRGGNEQFF

J gene: TRBJ2-1
clone size: -
V gene: TRBV19
D gene: -
CDR3 DNA: TGTGCCAGTAGTGTTGACCATGAGCAGTTCTTC
CDR3 protein: CASSVDHEQFF

J gene: TRBJ2-7
clone size: few
V gene: TRBV14
D gene: -
CDR3 DNA: TGTGCCAGCAGCCTCGGCGGGGGCCCCCTGAGGGAGCAGTACTTC
CDR3 protein: CASSLGGGPLREQYF

J gene: TRBJ2-4
clone size: few
V gene: TRBV19
D gene: TRBD1
CDR3 DNA: TGTGCCAGTAGTATGGGACAGGGAGAGAGGCGGCACTTC
CDR3 protein: CASSMGQGERRHF

J gene: TRBJ2-2
clone size: many
V gene: TRBV5-1
D gene: -
CDR3 DNA: TGCGCCAGCAGCTTGAGCACAGGGTTGGACACCGGGGAGCTGTTTTTT
CDR3 protein: CASSLSTGLDTGELFF

J gene: TRBJ2-7
clone size: few
V gene: TRBV6-1
D gene: TRBD2
CDR3 DNA: TGTGCTACCATCCCTAGCGGGAGTTCCTACGAGCAGTACTTC
CDR3 protein: CATIPSGSSYEQYF

J gene: TRBJ2-1
clone size: -
V gene: TRBV27
D gene: TRBD2
CDR3 DNA: TGTGCCAGCAGCACCCTGAGCGGGAGGAGTTACAATGAGCAGTTCTTC
CDR3 protein: CASSTLSGRSYNEQFF

J gene: TRBJ1-5
clone size: many
V gene: TRBV7-8
D gene: TRBD1
CDR3 DNA: TGTGCCAGCAGCAGACCGGGACAGCCTGTTCAGCCCCAGCATTTT
CDR3 protein: CASSRPGQPVQPQHF

J gene: TRBJ2-1
clone size: -
V gene: TRBV6-5
D gene: -
CDR3 DNA: TGTGCCAGCAGTTATAAGCGGAACAATGAGCAGTTCTTC
CDR3 protein: CASSYKRNNEQFF

J gene: TRBJ1-4
clone size: many
V gene: TRBV12-3/TRBV12-4
D gene: -
CDR3 DNA: TGTGCCAGCAGTTTCGCAGGGACTAATGAAAAACTGTTTTTT
CDR3 protein: CASSFAGTNEKLFF

J gene: TRBJ2-5
clone size: many
V gene: TRBV2
D gene: -
CDR3 DNA: TGTGCCAGCAGTGGCCCCCCGCCAGGGTACCAAGAGACCCAGTACTTC
CDR3 protein: CASSGPPPGYQETQYF

J gene: TRBJ2-1
clone size: -
V gene: TRBV2
D gene: TRBD2
CDR3 DNA: TGTGCCAGCAGTCGACTAGCGGGGGAGGGTGAGCAGTTCTTC
CDR3 protein: CASSRLAGEGEQFF

J gene: TRBJ2-5
clone size: -
V gene: TRBV7-6
D gene: TRBD2
CDR3 DNA: TGTGCCAGCAGCCCAAGGGCTAGCGGGGGGCTACAAGAGACCCAGTACTTC
CDR3 protein: CASSPRASGGLQETQYF